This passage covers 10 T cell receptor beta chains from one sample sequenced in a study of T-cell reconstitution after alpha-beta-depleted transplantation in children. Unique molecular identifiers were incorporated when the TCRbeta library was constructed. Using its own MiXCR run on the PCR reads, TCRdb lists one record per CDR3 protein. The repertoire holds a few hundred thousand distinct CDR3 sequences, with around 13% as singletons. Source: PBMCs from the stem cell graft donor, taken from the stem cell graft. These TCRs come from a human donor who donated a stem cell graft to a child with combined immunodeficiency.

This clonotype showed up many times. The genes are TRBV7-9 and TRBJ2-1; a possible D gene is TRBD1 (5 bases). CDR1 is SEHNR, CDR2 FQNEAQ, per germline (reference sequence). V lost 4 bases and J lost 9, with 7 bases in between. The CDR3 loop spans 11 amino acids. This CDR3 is CASSSRGEQFF. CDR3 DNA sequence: TGTGCCAGCAGCTCTAGGGGTGAGCAGTTCTTC. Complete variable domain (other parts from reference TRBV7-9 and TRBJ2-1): DTGVSQNPRHKITKRGQNVTFRCDPISEHNRLYWYRQTLGQGPEFLTYFQNEAQLEKSRLLSDRFSAERPKGSFSTLEIQRTEQGDSAMYLCASSSRGEQFFGPGTRLTVL.

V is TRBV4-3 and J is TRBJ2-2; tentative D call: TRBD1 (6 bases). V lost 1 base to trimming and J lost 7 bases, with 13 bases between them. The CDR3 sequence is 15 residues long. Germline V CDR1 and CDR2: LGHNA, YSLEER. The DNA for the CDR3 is TGCGCCAGCAGCCAAGTCCAGGGGTTTGACGGGGAGCTGTTTTTT. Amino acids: CASSQVQGFDGELFF.

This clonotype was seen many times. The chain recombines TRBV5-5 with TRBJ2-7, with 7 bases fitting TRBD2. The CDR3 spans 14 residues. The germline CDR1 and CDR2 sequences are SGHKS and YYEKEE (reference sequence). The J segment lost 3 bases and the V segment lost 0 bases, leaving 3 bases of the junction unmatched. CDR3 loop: CASSLETSIYEQYF. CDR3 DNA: TGTGCCAGCAGCTTGGAGACTAGCATCTACGAGCAGTACTTC.

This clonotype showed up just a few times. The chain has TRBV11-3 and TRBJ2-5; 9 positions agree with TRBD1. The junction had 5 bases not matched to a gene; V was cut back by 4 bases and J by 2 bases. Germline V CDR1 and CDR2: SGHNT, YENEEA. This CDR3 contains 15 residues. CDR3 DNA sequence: TGTGCCAGCAGCTCCTCGACAGGGGGACAAGAGACCCAGTACTTC. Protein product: CASSSSTGGQETQYF.

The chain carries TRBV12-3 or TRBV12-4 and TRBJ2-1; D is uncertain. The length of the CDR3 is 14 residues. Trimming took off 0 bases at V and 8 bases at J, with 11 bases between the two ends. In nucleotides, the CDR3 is TGTGCCAGCAGTTTAGCGACCCGCAGAGATGAGCAGTTCTTC. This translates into CASSLATRRDEQFF.

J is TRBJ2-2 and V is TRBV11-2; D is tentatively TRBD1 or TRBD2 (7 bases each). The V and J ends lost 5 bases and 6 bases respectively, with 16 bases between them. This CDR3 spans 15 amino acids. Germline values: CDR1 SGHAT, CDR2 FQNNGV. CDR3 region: CASSLPGGGAGELFF. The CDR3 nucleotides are TGTGCCAGCAGCCTCCCAGGGGGAGGGGCCGGGGAGCTGTTTTTT.

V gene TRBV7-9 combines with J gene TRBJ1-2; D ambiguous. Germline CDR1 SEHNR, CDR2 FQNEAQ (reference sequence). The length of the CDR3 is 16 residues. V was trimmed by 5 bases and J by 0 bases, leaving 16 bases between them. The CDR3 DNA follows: TGTGCCAGCAGCGAACCCGACTGGGGATCTAACTATGGCTACACCTTC. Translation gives CASSEPDWGSNYGYTF.

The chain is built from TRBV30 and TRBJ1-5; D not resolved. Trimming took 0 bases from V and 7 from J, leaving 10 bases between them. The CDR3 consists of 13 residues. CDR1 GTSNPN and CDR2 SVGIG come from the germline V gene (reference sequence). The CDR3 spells CAWSVGPLQPQHF. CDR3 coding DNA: TGTGCCTGGAGTGTAGGGCCCCTGCAGCCCCAGCATTTT.

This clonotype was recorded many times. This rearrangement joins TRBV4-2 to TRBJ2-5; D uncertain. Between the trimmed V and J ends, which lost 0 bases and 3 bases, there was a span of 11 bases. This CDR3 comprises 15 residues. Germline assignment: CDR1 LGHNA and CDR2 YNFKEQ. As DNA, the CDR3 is TGTGCCAGCAGCCAAGATCTAGGCAGTGAAGAGACCCAGTACTTC. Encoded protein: CASSQDLGSEETQYF.

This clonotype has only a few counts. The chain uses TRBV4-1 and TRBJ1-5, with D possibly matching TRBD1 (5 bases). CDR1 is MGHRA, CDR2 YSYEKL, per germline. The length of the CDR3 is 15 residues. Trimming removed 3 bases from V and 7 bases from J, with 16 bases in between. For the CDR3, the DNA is TGCGCCAGCAGCCAGGACCCAGGGTCGCTCCAGCCCCAGCATTTT. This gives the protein CASSQDPGSLQPQHF.